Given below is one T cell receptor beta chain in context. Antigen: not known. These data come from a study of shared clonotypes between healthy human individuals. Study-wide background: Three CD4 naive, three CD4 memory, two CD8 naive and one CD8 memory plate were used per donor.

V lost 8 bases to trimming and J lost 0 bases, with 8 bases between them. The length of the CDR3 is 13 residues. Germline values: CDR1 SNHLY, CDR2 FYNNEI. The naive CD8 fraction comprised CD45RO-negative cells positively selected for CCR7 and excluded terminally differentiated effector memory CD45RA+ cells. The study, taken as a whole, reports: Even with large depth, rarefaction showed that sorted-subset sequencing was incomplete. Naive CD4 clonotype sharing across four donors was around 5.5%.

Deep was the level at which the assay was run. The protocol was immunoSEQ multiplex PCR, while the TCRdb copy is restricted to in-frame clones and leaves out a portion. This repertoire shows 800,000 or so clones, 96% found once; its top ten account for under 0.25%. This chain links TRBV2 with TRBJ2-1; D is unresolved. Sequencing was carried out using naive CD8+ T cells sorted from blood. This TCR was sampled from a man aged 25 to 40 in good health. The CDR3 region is CASEASSYNEQFF. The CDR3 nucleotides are TGTGCCAGCGAAGCGAGCTCCTACAATGAGCAGTTCTTC.